Here is one T cell receptor beta chain with its context. This sample is part of a study of blood T cells in healthy people across ages. Trimming cost V 3 bases and J 5 bases; bases outside gene matches: 11. The CDR3 is 16 amino acids. CDR1 is SGHRS and CDR2 is YFSETQ in the germline V gene. Using a J-beta primer mix together with a sample-barcoded 5' primer, a second PCR was run for about 6 to 11 cycles. TCRdb fed the 5' RACE reads into MiXCR, producing one record per CDR3 protein. The table has over a million distinct CDR3 sequences, less than 25% seen once. Separately, the same data were catalogued under a study of T cells of mothers and their children.

This chain joins TRBV5-1 and TRBJ2-1; 7 bases match TRBD1. Specimen: blood. The sequence derives from a girl aged 2 to 9 in good health. The CDR3 DNA sequence: TGCGCCAGCAGCTCCGAAAAGTGGGACAGAAACAATGAGCAGTTCTTC. It yields the protein CASSSEKWDRNNEQFF.